This T cell receptor beta chain was profiled in a study of shared clonotypes between healthy human individuals. Study-level background: Three CD4 naive, three CD4 memory, two CD8 naive and one CD8 memory plate were used per donor. Overall study findings and caveats: Clonotypes not shared had lower generation probabilities than those common to all four donors.

This CDR3 has 17 amino acids. The germline CDR1 and CDR2 sequences are MNHEY and SMNVEV (reference sequence). With V trimmed by 4 bases and J by 6 bases, 9 bases remained unmatched. Cells designated naive CD8 were CD45RO-negative and were positively selected for CCR7, with terminally differentiated effector memory CD45RA+ cells excluded. Nashville, Tennessee was home to all donors, each a Caucasian adult. Several immunoSEQ 96-well plates shared each subset's DNA, each plate a replicate. TCRdb keeps only in-frame clones here, not all; method: immunoSEQ multiplex PCR. Here the sample spans millions of clones, about 92% being singletons. With regard to this clone: Its antigen is not identified.

V and J are TRBV27 and TRBJ2-1; 13 bases line up with TRBD2. Specimen: naive CD8+ T cells from PBMCs. The origin of this receptor is a young man in good health. Some clones in this sample may be carry-over from other donors' samples. CDR3 sequence reads: CASSSPTSGRFGNEQFF. The CDR3 nucleotides are TGTGCCAGCAGTTCACCGACTAGCGGGAGGTTCGGCAATGAGCAGTTCTTC.